Following are 4 T cell receptor beta chains from one sample sequenced in a study of blood T cell repertoires in COVID-19. This table comes from immunoSEQ multiplex PCR, and its TCRdb copy is limited to in-frame clones, with some not included. The sample shows 200,000 or so clones, 87% of them seen only once. Input material: peripheral blood. The receptors were sampled from a man between 35 and 55 years old with active or convalescent COVID-19.

The chain employs TRBV4-1 and TRBJ1-4; the match to TRBD1 covers 7 bases. The ends lost 4 bases at V and 7 bases at J; junction bases unmatched: 9. The CDR3 totals 15 residues. Germline values: CDR1 MGHRA, CDR2 YSYEKL. The CDR3 DNA sequence: TGCGCCAGCAGCCGTACGGAGGGGGCCGGTGAAAAACTGTTTTTT. It specifies CASSRTEGAGEKLFF.

The CDR3: CASSVRGAGFQETQYF. In nucleotides, the CDR3 is TGTGCCAGCAGCGTAAGGGGAGCGGGCTTCCAAGAGACCCAGTACTTC. The V gene is TRBV7-3, the J gene TRBJ2-5, with D perhaps TRBD2 (6 bases). CDR1 and CDR2 from the germline V gene are SGHTA and FQGTGA. Between the trimmed V and J ends, which lost 5 bases and 1 base, there was a span of 17 bases. CDR3 length equals 16 residues.

The chain uses TRBV27 and TRBJ2-7; D is perhaps TRBD2 (6 bases). CDR3 size: 16 residues. V lost 5 bases, J lost 7 bases, and 24 bases lay in between. Per germline, CDR1 MNHEY and CDR2 SMNVEV (reference sequence). CDR3 DNA sequence: TGTGCCAGCAGTCCAAGGAGTAGCGGATGGGGTTGGGAGCAGTACTTC. This sequence encodes CASSPRSSGWGWEQYF.

The chain uses TRBV7-6 and TRBJ2-3; 10 bases agree with TRBD2. The trim removed 3 bases at V and 2 bases at J, leaving 11 bases unmatched. The CDR3 loop spans 18 amino acids. Per the germline V gene, CDR1 is SGHVS and CDR2 is FNYEAQ. In nucleotides, the CDR3 is TGTGCCAGCAGCTTGGCTAGCGGGAGAGCGAGGGACACAGATACGCAGTATTTT. This gives the protein CASSLASGRARDTDTQYF.